A selection of T cell receptor beta chains follows, all from one sample in a study of CDR3 diversity in severe acne. TCRdb passed the PCR reads through MiXCR, listing each CDR3 protein once. In the table there are about 90,000 distinct CDR3 sequences, about half of which are singletons. Source material: blood. The receptors come from a male donor in good health, serving as a control. CDR3s leave out the opening cysteine and the closing phenylalanine or tryptophan. The order of the fields is J gene, clone size, V gene, CDR3 protein. Rows may omit the clone size; those that give it use once, few, many or a size class.

TRBJ1-2 NA TRBV6-5 ASSWTGGHGYT
TRBJ1-2 few TRBV7-9 ASSLGVPGQGSGYT
TRBJ1-1 NA TRBV6-1 ASSEPPGTGLGAF
TRBJ2-3 NA TRBV20-1 SATAQGWEFFTDTQY
TRBJ1-5 many TRBV27 ASSLSGNQPQH
TRBJ1-3 NA TRBV7-3 ASRQPLSGNTIY
NA NA TRBV24-1 ATSDSGQGWETQF
TRBJ1-2 NA TRBV24-1 ATSGQGIYGYT
TRBJ2-1 NA TRBV5-1 ASAADREGEQF
TRBJ1-6 NA TRBV28 ASRPNWVGYNSPLH
TRBJ2-7 NA TRBV10-3 AISEKPYEQY
TRBJ2-7 few TRBV5-5 ASSFLSGSSYEQY
TRBJ2-3 NA TRBV9 ASSISMGLAGVTDTQY
TRBJ1-4 NA TRBV4-1 ASSQGILEKLF
TRBJ1-1 NA TRBV19 ASSISRAVEAF
TRBJ2-2 few TRBV20-1 SATGGGGGELF
TRBJ2-7 NA TRBV29-1 SAEGGLEQY
TRBJ1-1 NA TRBV30 AWSATLTGGTEAF
TRBJ2-5 medium-sized TRBV5-1 ASSLREQETQY
TRBJ2-5 NA TRBV20-1 SARDQGGPSETQY
TRBJ1-5 NA TRBV19 ASSPEWGEGNQPQH
TRBJ1-2 NA TRBV5-1 ASSQYRDTTPYT
TRBJ1-4 once TRBV7-9 ASSLFRDATNEKLF
TRBJ2-4 many TRBV19 ASRGSVIHAGGKNIQY
TRBJ2-1 NA TRBV9 ASSVGGASGGRNEQF
TRBJ1-1 NA TRBV20-1 SARATGRGAGPEAF
TRBJ2-3 medium-sized TRBV5-6 ASSAVGTGRSDTQY